The source of this T cell receptor beta chain is a study of control samples from healthy donors and cancer patients. The assay was immunoSEQ multiplex PCR, and TCRdb's table has in-frame clones only and misses some. The sample shows 200,000 to 250,000 clones, about 94% of them seen only once. Germline-derived CDR1 and CDR2 are WSHSY and SAAADI. The CDR3 loop spans 15 amino acids. With 6 bases clipped from V and 1 base from J, the junction kept 6 bases outside the gene matches. Sequenced input: blood. The source is a man aged 50-59 years in good health. The chain links TRBV10-2 to TRBJ2-7, with 10 positions matching TRBD1. The CDR3 is CASRSPGQGSYEQYF. CDR3 coding DNA: TGCGCCAGCAGATCACCGGGACAGGGGTCCTACGAGCAGTACTTC.